Given below is one T cell receptor beta chain in context. Its antigen is unidentified. This CDR3 has 15 residues. Germline V gene lookup returns CDR1 SEHNR and CDR2 FQNEAQ (reference sequence). V lost 5 bases, J lost 6 bases, and 16 bases lay in between. This specimen comes from a study of cytomegalovirus exposure and HLA in healthy donors. Findings of the study overall: Some TCR beta chains (roughly 160 of them) were listed as cytomegalovirus-associated. Most TCR sequences proved rare, with some public TCRs found in many donors.

This table comes from immunoSEQ multiplex PCR, and its TCRdb copy is limited to in-frame clones, with some not included. The sample carries roughly 68,000 clones, more than 85% recorded once. The sequence was obtained from a woman between 18 and 29 years old in good health and CMV-seronegative. The sequencing sample was made of PBMCs. The rearrangement uses TRBV7-9 and TRBJ1-4; D unresolved. CDR3 nucleotides: TGTGCCAGCAGCATTGCGATCCTTCGCTATGAAAAACTGTTTTTT. It yields the protein CASSIAILRYEKLFF.